The rows below give T cell receptor beta chains drawn from one sample of a study of beta chain features in type 1 diabetes. The data were produced by immunoSEQ multiplex PCR, yet TCRdb's version contains in-frame clones alone and is incomplete. The sample holds about 130,000 clones; just over 9% are singletons and the top ten take about 0.68%. Sequencing was performed on central memory CD4+ T cells from blood. Receptors were obtained from a man aged 18 to 29 in good health. The CDR3 runs from the conserved cysteine through the conserved F or W.

J gene: TRBJ1-1; V gene: TRBV30; CDR3 protein: CAWSAGAEAFF
J gene: TRBJ2-1; V gene: TRBV5-1; CDR3 protein: CASSSSGGLSYNEQFF
J gene: TRBJ2-3; V gene: TRBV11-2; CDR3 protein: CASSLTPSGGVGTQYF
J gene: TRBJ2-3; V gene: TRBV7-9; CDR3 protein: CASRPWGAGDTDTQYF
J gene: TRBJ2-7; V gene: TRBV10-1; CDR3 protein: CASSESSTGTGPYEQYF
J gene: TRBJ2-2; V gene: TRBV5-1; CDR3 protein: CASKTQGGNTGELFF
J gene: TRBJ1-5; V gene: TRBV30; CDR3 protein: CAWSGGYSNQPQHF
J gene: TRBJ2-7; V gene: TRBV6-5; CDR3 protein: CASSYGGGISYEQYF
J gene: TRBJ2-7; V gene: TRBV7-2; CDR3 protein: CASTRGDEQYF
J gene: TRBJ1-5; V gene: TRBV19; CDR3 protein: CASSEREYQPQHF
J gene: TRBJ1-5; V gene: TRBV7-9; CDR3 protein: CASSQSGDQPQHF
J gene: TRBJ1-5; V gene: TRBV9; CDR3 protein: CASSETGTIQPQHF
J gene: TRBJ1-1; V gene: TRBV7-7; CDR3 protein: CASSLAGHWNTEAFF
J gene: TRBJ2-5; V gene: TRBV5-4; CDR3 protein: CASSLGGQWKTQYF
J gene: TRBJ2-3; V gene: TRBV11-2; CDR3 protein: CASSPGLAGVMQYF
J gene: TRBJ1-6; V gene: TRBV18; CDR3 protein: CASSPTGGSNSPLHF
J gene: TRBJ2-3; V gene: TRBV29-1; CDR3 protein: CSVEGADTQYF
J gene: TRBJ1-4; V gene: TRBV27; CDR3 protein: CASSLGGAANEKLFF
J gene: TRBJ2-5; V gene: TRBV5-6; CDR3 protein: CASSFSGLAAQETQYF
J gene: TRBJ1-5; V gene: TRBV11-2; CDR3 protein: CASSLEGEQPQHF
J gene: NA; V gene: TRBV7-9; CDR3 protein: CASSIGTSGGQEQFF
J gene: TRBJ1-3; V gene: TRBV5-6; CDR3 protein: CASSFGTGFSGNTIYF
J gene: TRBJ1-4; V gene: TRBV19; CDR3 protein: CASSIPGKDEKLFF
J gene: TRBJ1-1; V gene: TRBV7-9; CDR3 protein: CASSWDRGRSTEAFF
J gene: TRBJ2-7; V gene: TRBV10-1; CDR3 protein: CASSDQYEQYF
J gene: TRBJ2-2; V gene: TRBV6-5; CDR3 protein: CASSSREGGELFF
J gene: TRBJ2-7; V gene: TRBV6-6; CDR3 protein: CASSTQTGTGYEQYF
J gene: TRBJ1-4; V gene: TRBV30; CDR3 protein: CAWTPETNEKLFF
J gene: TRBJ2-1; V gene: TRBV5-1; CDR3 protein: CASSFVGGANEQFF
J gene: TRBJ2-5; V gene: TRBV9; CDR3 protein: CASSERTGEETQYF
J gene: TRBJ2-7; V gene: TRBV4-3; CDR3 protein: CASSQVWSGGAVYEQYF
J gene: TRBJ2-2; V gene: TRBV7-2; CDR3 protein: CASNRDRVSTGELFF
J gene: TRBJ2-7; V gene: TRBV25-1; CDR3 protein: CASSGTYEQYF
J gene: TRBJ2-3; V gene: TRBV2; CDR3 protein: CASKSSGGQRVDTQYF
J gene: TRBJ1-1; V gene: TRBV29-1; CDR3 protein: CSVITGGNTEAFF
J gene: TRBJ1-2; V gene: TRBV10-3; CDR3 protein: CAISDTGAAAYGYTF
J gene: TRBJ2-5; V gene: TRBV19; CDR3 protein: CASRRQGQETQYF
J gene: TRBJ1-1; V gene: TRBV19; CDR3 protein: CASSKGDRVRAEAFF
J gene: TRBJ2-7; V gene: TRBV7-8; CDR3 protein: CASSSWRRDFNEQYF
J gene: TRBJ2-1; V gene: TRBV7-2; CDR3 protein: CASSGTGNNEQFF
J gene: TRBJ2-5; V gene: TRBV6-6; CDR3 protein: CASSYQGDQETQYF
J gene: TRBJ2-7; V gene: TRBV7-7; CDR3 protein: CASSSGLAGGDEQYF
J gene: TRBJ2-7; V gene: TRBV7-2; CDR3 protein: CASSPAYPVREQYF
J gene: TRBJ2-1; V gene: TRBV5-1; CDR3 protein: CASLNLAGGSGEQFF
J gene: TRBJ2-1; V gene: TRBV7-2; CDR3 protein: CASSLTRGAGGQFF
J gene: TRBJ2-7; V gene: TRBV18; CDR3 protein: CASSSEAGAIYEQYF
J gene: TRBJ2-1; V gene: TRBV9; CDR3 protein: CASSPRGEPNNEQFF
J gene: TRBJ1-4; V gene: TRBV28; CDR3 protein: CASRFSGYEKLFF